This T cell receptor (beta chain) was captured in a study of Graves' ophthalmopathy and Graves' hyperthyroidism. Overall study results and limits: For separating ophthalmopathy from stable hyperthyroidism, a 13-signature model gave over 85% sensitivity and roughly 83% specificity. The majority of expanded thyroid clonotypes above 0.001 frequency also occurred in blood.

A note on this clonotype: Its antigen is as yet unknown.

Patients were left out if they had other autoimmune diseases, uncontrolled infections, pregnancy or lactation. Isolation of PBMCs was performed using about 9.9 ml of fresh peripheral blood. This CDR3 region has 13 residues. Trimming removed 4 bases from V and 7 bases from J, with 8 bases in between. The V gene's germline CDR1 is MGHDK and CDR2 SYGVNS. Amplification from RNA transcripts yielded the TCR beta CDR3 regions. Investigators did first-round RT-PCR with HTBI primers, then second-round multiplex PCR. TCRdb independently ran MiXCR on the multiplex PCR reads; one entry per CDR3 protein. Of about 640,000 distinct CDR3 sequences detected, about two fifths appear once; the ten largest clones hold roughly 3.5%.

Sequencing input: peripheral blood. The rearrangement joins TRBV25-1 to TRBJ1-6; D is perhaps TRBD1 (6 bases). This TCR derives from an adult man with Graves' ophthalmopathy. Here the CDR3 reads CASSGGTNSPLHF. CDR3 DNA sequence: TGTGCCAGCAGTGGTGGGACAAATTCACCCCTCCACTTT. Full variable domain (missing parts from reference TRBV25-1 and TRBJ1-6): EADIYQTPRYLVIGTGKKITLECSQTMGHDKMYWYQQDPGMELHLIHYSYGVNSTEKGDLSSESTVSRIRTEHFPLTLESARPSHTSQYLCASSGGTNSPLHFGNGTRLTVT.